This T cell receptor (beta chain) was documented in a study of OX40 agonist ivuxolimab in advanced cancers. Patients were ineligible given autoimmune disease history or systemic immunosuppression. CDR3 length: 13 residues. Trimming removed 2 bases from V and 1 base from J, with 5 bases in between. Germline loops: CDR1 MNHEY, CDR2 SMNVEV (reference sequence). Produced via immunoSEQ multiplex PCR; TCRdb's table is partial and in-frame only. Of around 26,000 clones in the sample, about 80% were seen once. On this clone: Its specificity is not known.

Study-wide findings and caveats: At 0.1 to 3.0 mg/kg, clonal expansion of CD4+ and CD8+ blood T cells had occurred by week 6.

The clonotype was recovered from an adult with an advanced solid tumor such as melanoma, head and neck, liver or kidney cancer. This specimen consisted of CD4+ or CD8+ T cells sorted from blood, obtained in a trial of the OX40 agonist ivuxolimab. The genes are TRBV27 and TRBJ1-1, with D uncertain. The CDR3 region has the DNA TGTGCCAGCAGTTTAACGAAGAACACTGAAGCTTTCTTT. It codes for CASSLTKNTEAFF.